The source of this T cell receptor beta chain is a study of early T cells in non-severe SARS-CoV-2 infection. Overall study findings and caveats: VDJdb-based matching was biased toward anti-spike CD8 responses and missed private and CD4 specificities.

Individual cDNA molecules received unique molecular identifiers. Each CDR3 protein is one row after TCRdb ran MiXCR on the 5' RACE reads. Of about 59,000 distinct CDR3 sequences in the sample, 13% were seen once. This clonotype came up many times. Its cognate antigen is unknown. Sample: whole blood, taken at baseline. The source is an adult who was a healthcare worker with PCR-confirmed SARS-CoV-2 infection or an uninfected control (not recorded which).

DNA of the CDR3: TGTGCCAGCAGCCAAGGTCCACCCTACGAGCAGTACTTC. This sequence encodes CASSQGPPYEQYF. The gene calls are TRBV14 and TRBJ2-7; D not certain. Germline assignment: CDR1 SGHDN and CDR2 FVKESK. Trimming took 1 base from V and 2 from J, leaving 6 bases between them. The CDR3 contains 13 residues.